A selection of T cell receptor beta chains follows, all from one sample in a study of cytomegalovirus exposure and HLA in healthy donors. Here immunoSEQ multiplex PCR was the method, and the copy in TCRdb shows in-frame clones only, minus some. The table shows around 190,000 clones, with 65% to 80% occurring only once. The specimen sequenced was PBMCs. The receptor source for this set is a young man in good health and CMV-seropositive. CDR3s include the opening cysteine and the closing phenylalanine or tryptophan. A D gene is named only where the DNA matches it firmly. Some rows have no size entry. The others give once, few or many, or a class for an expanded clone.

>TRBV7-9|16|.|TRBJ2-5|TRBD2
CASSRLAGGPQETQYF
TGTGCCAGCAGCCGACTAGCGGGAGGGCCCCAAGAGACCCAGTACTTC
>TRBV19|15|.|TRBJ2-2|TRBD1
CASSELTGRSGELFF
TGTGCCAGTAGTGAGCTGACAGGGCGGTCGGGGGAGCTGTTTTTT
>TRBV10-1|13|.|TRBJ2-7|TRBD1
CASGTGGFYEQYF
TGCGCCAGCGGGACAGGGGGCTTCTACGAGCAGTACTTC
>TRBV6-5|13|.|TRBJ1-3|.
CASSAPPVHTIYF
TGTGCCAGCAGCGCACCCCCGGTTCACACCATATATTTT
>TRBV25-1|15|.|TRBJ2-7|TRBD2
CASSEGLAATYEQYF
TGTGCCAGCAGTGAGGGACTAGCCGCCACCTACGAGCAGTACTTC
>TRBV7-9|15|few|TRBJ1-6|.
CASSVGSANNSPLHF
TGTGCCAGCAGCGTCGGGTCCGCCAATAATTCACCCCTCCACTTT
>TRBV29-1|11|.|TRBJ2-7|TRBD2
CSVSGGARQYF
TGCAGCGTTTCGGGGGGGGCGAGACAGTACTTC
>TRBV28|15|.|TRBJ2-1|.
CAGSKRGMGVSEQFF
TGTGCCGGCTCGAAAAGGGGGATGGGGGTTAGTGAGCAGTTCTTC
>TRBV11-2|13|.|TRBJ1-6|.
CASSLVRNSPLHF
TGTGCCAGCAGCTTAGTGAGGAATTCACCCCTCCACTTT
>TRBV30|13|.|TRBJ1-5|.
CAWSGGGGQPQHF
TGTGCCTGGAGCGGAGGTGGGGGGCAGCCCCAGCATTTT
>TRBV6-1|14|.|TRBJ2-3|.
CASRPGHRTDTQYF
TGTGCCAGCAGGCCGGGACACCGCACAGATACGCAGTATTTT
>TRBV11-2|12|.|TRBJ1-4|.
CASSFRDEKLFF
TGTGCCAGCAGCTTCAGGGATGAAAAACTGTTTTTT
>TRBV5-6|14|.|TRBJ2-1|.
CASSLVLGGNEQFF
TGTGCCAGCAGCTTGGTACTTGGGGGGAATGAGCAGTTCTTC
>TRBV10-3|13|.|TRBJ2-3|TRBD2
CATMTSRTDTQYF
TGTGCCACCATGACTAGCCGCACAGATACGCAGTATTTT
>TRBV10-1|13|few|TRBJ2-2|.
CAPPRGHTGELFF
TGCGCCCCCCCCCGAGGGCATACCGGGGAGCTGTTTTTT
>TRBV13|14|few|TRBJ2-2|TRBD1
CASGQGIMPGELFF
TGTGCCAGCGGACAGGGAATAATGCCCGGGGAGCTGTTTTTT
>TRBV29-1|13|few|TRBJ1-4|TRBD1
CSAATGSGEKLFF
TGCAGCGCCGCGACAGGGAGTGGAGAAAAACTGTTTTTT
>TRBV2|13|.|TRBJ1-1|.
CASNGGLATEAFF
TGTGCCAGCAACGGGGGGCTGGCCACTGAAGCTTTCTTT
>TRBV7-9|14|.|TRBJ1-2|.
CASSPFQGNYGYTF
TGTGCCAGCAGCCCCTTCCAGGGAAACTATGGCTACACCTTC
>TRBV30|16|once|TRBJ1-2|.
CAWSVGLGRSGYGYTF
TGTGCCTGGAGTGTAGGGCTAGGGCGCAGCGGCTATGGCTACACCTTC
>TRBV7-3|13|.|TRBJ1-1|.
CASSPQEGTEAFF
TGTGCCAGCAGCCCACAGGAGGGCACTGAAGCTTTCTTT
>TRBV5-6|14|.|TRBJ1-2|.
CASTPSRVNYGYTF
TGTGCCAGCACCCCCTCGAGAGTTAACTATGGCTACACCTTC
>TRBV5-4|12|.|TRBJ1-2|.
CASSLDRVGYTF
TGTGCCAGCAGCTTGGACAGGGTTGGCTACACCTTC
>TRBV4-3|18|.|TRBJ1-2|TRBD1
CASSQDSPRDRVYYGYTF
TGCGCCAGCAGCCAAGATTCCCCCCGTGACAGGGTATACTATGGCTACACCTTC
>TRBV5-5|16|.|TRBJ2-7|.
CASSLGPGVGTYEQYF
TGTGCCAGCAGCTTGGGTCCGGGAGTGGGGACCTACGAGCAGTACTTC
>TRBV5-1|14|.|TRBJ2-7|TRBD1
CASGTRDRGYEQYF
TGCGCCAGCGGCACTCGGGACAGGGGCTACGAGCAGTACTTC
>TRBV6-5|14|.|TRBJ2-1|.
CASSYSPGNNEQFF
TGTGCCAGCAGTTACTCCCCGGGTAACAATGAGCAGTTCTTC
>TRBV5-1|17|.|TRBJ2-5|TRBD1
CASSSGIGTGYGETQYF
TGCGCCAGCAGCTCAGGGATCGGGACAGGGTATGGGGAGACCCAGTACTTC
>TRBV28|15|.|TRBJ1-2|.
CAGSLVVQGRDGYTF
TGTGCCGGCAGTTTAGTGGTGCAGGGCCGGGATGGCTACACCTTC
>TRBV29-1|17|.|TRBJ2-2|TRBD1
CSVAMGTGGFNTGELFF
TGCAGCGTAGCCATGGGGACAGGGGGCTTTAACACCGGGGAGCTGTTTTTT
>TRBV28|17|.|TRBJ2-7|TRBD1
CASSSGTGALGIYEQYF
TGTGCCAGCAGTTCCGGGACAGGGGCCCTCGGAATCTACGAGCAGTACTTC
>TRBV29-1|14|few|TRBJ1-5|TRBD1
CSVSGTDPNQPQHF
TGCAGCGTTTCCGGGACAGACCCCAATCAGCCCCAGCATTTT
>TRBV28|16|.|TRBJ2-1|TRBD2
CASSLFGGTSGPKQFF
TGTGCCAGCAGTTTATTTGGGGGGACTAGCGGGCCGAAGCAGTTCTTC
>TRBV28|14|.|TRBJ1-3|.
CASSSWSAGNTIYF
TGTGCCAGCAGTTCATGGTCAGCTGGAAACACCATATATTTT
>TRBV7-6|16|.|TRBJ2-2|TRBD2
CASSLQAGENTGELFF
TGTGCCAGCAGCTTACAAGCGGGAGAGAACACCGGGGAGCTGTTTTTT
>TRBV29-1|12|.|TRBJ1-3|.
CSVAVSGNTIYF
TGCAGCGTTGCAGTCTCTGGAAACACCATATATTTT
>TRBV4-3|15|many|TRBJ2-2|TRBD2
CASSSGTSNTGELFF
TGCGCCAGCAGCTCCGGGACTAGTAACACCGGGGAGCTGTTTTTT
>TRBV14|17|.|TRBJ2-3|TRBD2
CASSQDYGTSGTDTQYF
TGTGCCAGCAGCCAAGATTACGGGACTAGCGGCACAGATACGCAGTATTTT
>TRBV27|18|few|TRBJ2-1|.
CASSTLLNSGTPYNEQFF
TGTGCCAGCAGTACGCTCCTGAACTCCGGGACACCTTACAATGAGCAGTTCTTC
>TRBV7-2|13|.|TRBJ1-1|TRBD1
CASSFTGGTEAFF
TGTGCCAGCAGCTTTACAGGGGGGACTGAAGCTTTCTTT
>TRBV5-6|14|.|TRBJ2-4|TRBD1
CASSADRVRGIQYF
TGTGCCAGCAGCGCAGACAGGGTGAGGGGCATTCAGTACTTC
>TRBV28|17|.|TRBJ1-5|TRBD1
CASSSAMLGQSNQPQHF
TGTGCCAGCAGTTCCGCCATGTTGGGACAGAGCAATCAGCCCCAGCATTTT
>TRBV11-2|15|.|TRBJ2-5|TRBD1
CASSSLGTGQETQYF
TGTGCCAGCAGCTCCTTGGGGACAGGTCAAGAGACCCAGTACTTC
>TRBV25-1|14|.|TRBJ2-5|.
CASSELRPAETQYF
TGTGCCAGCAGTGAATTGAGGCCGGCGGAGACCCAGTACTTC
>TRBV6-5|15|.|TRBJ2-1|TRBD2
CASSYFLAGLNEQFF
TGTGCCAGCAGTTACTTCCTAGCGGGACTCAATGAGCAGTTCTTC
>TRBV19|17|.|TRBJ1-5|TRBD1
CASSASPQQGSNQPQHF
TGTGCCAGTAGTGCGTCCCCTCAACAGGGGAGCAATCAGCCCCAGCATTTT
>TRBV19|13|.|TRBJ2-3|.
CASSSAGTDTQYF
TGTGCCAGTAGTTCAGCGGGCACAGATACGCAGTATTTT
>TRBV29-1|18|few|TRBJ1-1|.
CSVDLTGVPYGVNTEAFF
TGCAGCGTTGACCTTACGGGAGTCCCTTATGGGGTTAACACTGAAGCTTTCTTT
>TRBV2|13|.|TRBJ1-2|TRBD1
CASRQLGGLGYTF
TGTGCCAGCAGACAACTAGGGGGCCTTGGCTACACCTTC
>TRBV5-1|13|.|TRBJ2-2|.
CASSFRVTGELFF
TGCGCCAGCAGCTTCAGGGTCACCGGGGAGCTGTTTTTT
>TRBV27|16|.|TRBJ2-1|TRBD2
CASSLGASGRYNEQFF
TGTGCCAGCAGTTTGGGGGCTAGCGGGAGGTACAATGAGCAGTTCTTC